The next 18 T cell receptor beta chains were all read from a single sample in a study of blood T cell repertoires in COVID-19. Method: immunoSEQ multiplex PCR; TCRdb's copy keeps in-frame clones and lacks some. The sample lists 270,000 or so clones; about 86% were seen once. The source material was peripheral blood. The receptors come from a woman aged 55-70 years with active or convalescent COVID-19.

Worth noting for this clone: Other nucleotide sequences from this sample produce the same CDR3. The genes are TRBV3-1 (or the pseudogene TRBV3-2) and TRBJ2-7, with 7 bases lining up with TRBD2. CDR1 and CDR2 from the germline V gene are LGHDT and YNNKEL (reference sequence). The CDR3 has 15 residues. The J segment lost 0 bases and the V segment lost 4 bases, leaving 6 bases of the junction unmatched. DNA for the CDR3: TGTGCCAGCAGCCCTTTAGCGGGTAGCTCCTACGAGCAGTACTTC. Residues: CASSPLAGSSYEQYF.

This chain links TRBV29-1 with TRBJ1-2; possibly TRBD1 for D (5 bases). This CDR3 contains 11 residues. The ends were cut back, 3 bases at V and 4 bases at J, with 6 bases in the middle. Germline V lookup: CDR1 SQVTM, CDR2 ANQGSEA. The CDR3 sequence: CSVDRAYGYTF. The CDR3 DNA sequence: TGCAGCGTTGACAGGGCCTATGGCTACACCTTC.

This clone appeared a few times. The rearrangement joins TRBV6-5 to TRBJ2-2; no reliable D call. The germline gives CDR1 MNHEY, CDR2 SVGAGI. This CDR3 has 15 residues. V was trimmed by 0 bases and J by 5 bases, leaving 10 bases between them. The CDR3 spells CASSYSMAVTGELFF. The DNA for the CDR3 is TGTGCCAGCAGTTACTCGATGGCAGTAACCGGGGAGCTGTTTTTT.

The chain links TRBV18 to TRBJ2-1; tentatively, D is TRBD2 (7 bases). There are 15 residues in the CDR3. The V end lost 5 bases, the J end lost 4 bases, and 15 bases lay between the germline ends. Looked up from germline, CDR1 is KGHSH and CDR2 is LQKENI. CDR3 DNA: TGTGCCAGCTCATCACGCGGGGGCACGTACAATGAGCAGTTCTTC. Translation: CASSSRGGTYNEQFF.

V is TRBV10-3 and J is TRBJ1-2; no reliable D call. This CDR3 is 16 amino acids long. CDR1 is ENHRY, CDR2 SYGVKD, per germline. V shed 2 bases and J shed 5 bases, with 18 bases lying between them. CDR3 protein: CAISEARGSLPYGYTF. The CDR3 DNA sequence: TGTGCCATCAGTGAGGCGCGCGGGAGCTTACCTTATGGCTACACCTTC.

This clone was counted only a few times. The chain uses TRBV20-1 and TRBJ1-2; possible D gene TRBD1, 6 bases. CDR1 and CDR2 from the germline V gene are DFQATT and SNEGSKA (reference sequence). The ends were cut back, 3 bases at V and 4 bases at J, with 12 bases in the middle. The CDR3 sequence is 13 residues long. DNA for the CDR3: TGCAGTGCTAGTCCAAGGGGGGGCTATGGCTACACCTTC. Translating gives CSASPRGGYGYTF.

As to this clone: Other DNA sequences in the same sample also yield this CDR3. J is TRBJ1-5 and V is TRBV30; the D gene is possibly TRBD1 (6 bases). This CDR3 region has 13 residues. Germline values: CDR1 GTSNPN, CDR2 SVGIG (reference sequence). V was shortened by 0 bases and J by 4 bases, with 7 bases between the two germline ends. Here the CDR3 reads CAWSVQGNQPQHF. DNA of the CDR3: TGTGCCTGGAGTGTACAGGGTAATCAGCCCCAGCATTTT. Variable domain in full (rest from reference TRBV30 and TRBJ1-5): SQTIHQWPATLVQPVGSPLSLECTVEGTSNPNLYWYRQAAGRGLQLLFYSVGIGQISSEVPQNLSASRPQDRQFILSSKKLLLSDSGFYLCAWSVQGNQPQHFGDGTRLSIL.

This clone was detected once. The chain couples TRBV2 to TRBJ1-6, with TRBD1 matching over 8 bases. The CDR3 covers 14 residues. Germline CDR1 and CDR2: SNHLY and FYNNEI. After removal of 6 bases from V and 7 bases from J, the junction contained 5 bases not matched to a gene. This chain's CDR3 is CASRPQGANSPLHF. CDR3 nucleotide sequence: TGTGCCAGCAGGCCGCAGGGGGCGAATTCACCCCTCCACTTT. Full variable domain (outside the CDR3, taken from reference TRBV2 and TRBJ1-6): EPEVTQTPSHQVTQMGQEVILRCVPISNHLYFYWYRQILGQKVEFLVSFYNNEISEKSEIFDDQFSVERPDGSNFTLKIRSTKLEDSAMYFCASRPQGANSPLHFGNGTRLTVT.

As for this clone: An end of the junction differs from the germline gene, which may be a read error. V gene TRBV2 combines with J gene TRBJ2-7, with 9 nucleotides matching TRBD1. CDR3 length equals 11 residues. CDR1 SNHLY and CDR2 FYNNEI come from the germline V gene. CDR3 bases: TGTGCCAGCAGTGAATACAGGGGGCTAGACTTC. Translating it yields CASSEYRGLDF.

This clone was seen a few times. The V call is TRBV18, the J call TRBJ1-2, with a possible D match to TRBD1 (5 bases). V was pared by 4 bases and J by 5 bases, with 14 bases between. This CDR3 is 14 amino acids long. Germline lookup yields CDR1 KGHSH and CDR2 LQKENI. CDR3: CASSRRQNLYGYTF. The CDR3 DNA sequence: TGTGCCAGCTCACGGAGACAGAACCTATATGGCTACACCTTC.

The gene calls are TRBV6-6 and TRBJ1-5; D gene unclear. Germline-derived CDR1 and CDR2 are MNHNY and SVGAGI (reference sequence). The ends were cut back, 5 bases at V and 1 base at J, with 18 bases in the middle. This CDR3 spans 17 amino acids. CDR3 region: CASSPPPGSISNQPQHF. The CDR3, as DNA: TGTGCCAGCAGTCCACCCCCCGGGTCCATCAGCAATCAGCCCCAGCATTTT.

The CDR3 DNA sequence: TGTGCCAGCAGCCCCGGCGGGGCCCTCGGGCAAGAGACCCAGTACTTC. It encodes CASSPGGALGQETQYF. The J gene is TRBJ2-5, the V gene TRBV9; tentative D call: TRBD2 (6 bases). Germline V gene data show CDR1 as SGDLS and CDR2 as YYNGEE. V was trimmed by 4 bases and J by 2 bases, leaving 18 bases between them. The CDR3 spans 16 residues.

The rearrangement links TRBV15 to TRBJ1-3; D might be TRBD1 (6 bases). V was trimmed by 5 bases and J by 0 bases, leaving 20 bases between them. There are 18 residues in the CDR3. Germline CDR1 is LNHNV and CDR2 is YYDKDF (reference sequence). CDR3 residues: CATSRPGDGPSSGNTIYF. CDR3 DNA: TGTGCCACCAGCCGCCCAGGGGACGGACCCTCCTCTGGAAACACCATATATTTT.

This clone has a handful of counts. Other DNA sequences in this sample translate to the same CDR3. This chain connects TRBV14 to TRBJ1-6; the D is unclear. The CDR3 runs 14 residues. With 1 base removed from V and 7 bases from J, the gap between germline ends came to 8 bases. Germline V CDR1 and CDR2: SGHDN, FVKESK. CDR3 sequence: CASSQVGGNSPLHF. The CDR3, as DNA: TGTGCCAGCAGCCAAGTTGGAGGGAATTCACCCCTCCACTTT.

The rearrangement links TRBV7-2 to TRBJ1-1; 8 bases match TRBD1. V was pared by 0 bases and J by 1 base, with 1 base of the junction left unmatched. Per germline, CDR1 SGHTA and CDR2 FQGNSA. The CDR3 has 15 amino acids. CDR3: CASSLAGTGNTEAFF. The CDR3 DNA follows: TGTGCCAGCAGCTTAGCAGGGACAGGGAACACTGAAGCTTTCTTT.

This clone occurred many times. The chain employs TRBV24-1 and TRBJ2-2; 8 bases match TRBD1. The CDR3 runs to 15 residues. V shed 5 bases, J shed 3 bases, and the junction held 4 bases outside the gene matches. Germline CDR1 is KGHDR and CDR2 is SFDVKD. CDR3 DNA: TGTGCCACCAGTGGGCAGGGGGCCCACACCGGGGAGCTGTTTTTT. This encodes CATSGQGAHTGELFF.

This clone was seen a handful of times. As DNA, the CDR3 is TGTGCCAGCAGTCTCATGGGACAGGGTTACTATGGCTACACCTTC. Translating gives CASSLMGQGYYGYTF. V usage is TRBV2 and J usage is TRBJ1-2; 9 nucleotides match TRBD1. The junction had 7 bases not matched to a gene; V was cut back by 5 bases and J by 3 bases. The germline V gene encodes CDR1 SNHLY and CDR2 FYNNEI. The CDR3 covers 15 residues.

This clone has a handful of counts. CDR3 nucleotides: TGTGCCAGCTCCCGACTAGCGGGGGGGAGTCCGGCCAGCGGGGAGCTGTTTTTT. This gives the protein CASSRLAGGSPASGELFF. The V and J genes are TRBV5-5 and TRBJ2-2; 14 nucleotides align to TRBD2. In germline, CDR1 is SGHKS, CDR2 YYEKEE (reference sequence). V shed 7 bases, J shed 7 bases, and the junction held 15 bases outside the gene matches. The CDR3 length is 18 residues.